One sample yielded the 22 T cell receptor beta chains listed below, sequenced in a study of T-cell memory formation after mild COVID-19 (dated by TCRdb to about 2021). Library preparation was by 5' RACE. Sequencing was carried out with an Illumina NovaSeq 6000. TCRdb reprocessing: public reads trimmed at Q25 with fastp, clones called with MiXCR, in-frame beta chains kept. Rows are unified per CDR3 protein, each entry keeping the most common DNA and genes. This sample is represented by around 410,000 distinct CDR3 sequences; more than 20% of them were singletons. About an eighth of the sample is taken by the ten largest. The sequenced material came from PBMCs or a T cell subset sorted from them (not recorded which). These TCRs come from an adult woman who had mild COVID-19 (a few samples of this study predate the infection). The sample titles of this study are shuffled in the database, so cell type and time point are left out; the donor was told from shared clones.

The chain's CDR3 is CASSPPGTSSGKLFF. The CDR3 DNA reads TGTGCCAGCTCACCACCCGGGACATCCAGCGGAAAACTGTTTTTT. The chain uses TRBV18 and TRBJ1-4, with D possibly TRBD1 on 6 matching bases. Germline V lookup: CDR1 KGHSH, CDR2 LQKENI. The CDR3 runs to 15 residues. Trimming took 0 bases from V and 10 from J, leaving 15 bases between them.

This clonotype was counted a few times. This chain joins TRBV3-1 and TRBJ2-7; D may be TRBD2 (6 bases). Per germline, CDR1 LGHDT and CDR2 YNNKEL (reference sequence). V lost 4 bases and J lost 2, with 9 bases in between. This CDR3 has 13 amino acids. CDR3 protein: CASSRRRAYEQYF. The CDR3 DNA follows: TGTGCCAGCAGCCGAAGGAGGGCCTACGAGCAGTACTTC.

J is TRBJ2-1 and V is TRBV20-1, with no clear D. Germline assignment: CDR1 DFQATT and CDR2 SNEGSKA (reference sequence). The CDR3 loop spans 10 amino acids. V was cut by 5 bases and J by 9 bases, with 8 bases left in between. Written as DNA, the CDR3 is TGCAGTGCTGCAGAGGTTGAGCAGTTCTTC. The encoded protein is CSAAEVEQFF.

This chain connects TRBV4-2 to TRBJ2-1, with D possibly matching TRBD2 (6 bases). Germline V gene data show CDR1 as LGHNA and CDR2 as YNFKEQ. CDR3 length equals 15 residues. Trimming took 2 bases from V and 8 from J, leaving 16 bases between them. The DNA of the CDR3 is TGTGCCAGCAGCCAACTGGAGGCGGGGACGCATGAGCAGTTCTTC. It specifies CASSQLEAGTHEQFF.

The V and J genes are TRBV30 and TRBJ2-7, with D perhaps given as TRBD1 or TRBD2 (5 bases each). Deletions cut 3 bases from V and 2 bases from J, with 17 bases between. The CDR3 runs to 15 residues. CDR1 and CDR2 from the germline V gene are GTSNPN and SVGIG (reference sequence). CDR3 nucleotide sequence: TGTGCCTGGAGGTTGGGGACGTTTGGTCCCTACGAGCAGTACTTC. This encodes CAWRLGTFGPYEQYF.

This clonotype has at least ten counts. The rearrangement uses TRBV7-9 and TRBJ2-5; 7 bases line up with TRBD2. The CDR3 spans 13 residues. Losses at the gene ends were 5 bases for V and 4 bases for J; bases not matched to a gene: 4. Germline assignment: CDR1 SEHNR and CDR2 FQNEAQ (reference sequence). The CDR3 bases are TGTGCCAGCAGCCTAACGGGGGGAGAGACCCAGTACTTC. Translating it yields CASSLTGGETQYF.

The chain has TRBV12-3 or TRBV12-4 and TRBJ2-2, with D unresolved. The CDR3 runs to 14 residues. Trimming left V 8 bases short and J 7 bases short, with 17 bases between. Here the CDR3 reads CASGLSSIGGELFF. The CDR3 DNA reads TGTGCCAGCGGCCTCTCGAGTATAGGCGGGGAGCTGTTTTTT.

The sample holds a few counts of this clonotype. The junction departs from germline at one end; a sequencing error may be responsible. This chain uses TRBV5-1 with TRBJ1-2, with D perhaps TRBD1 (5 bases). CDR3 length equals 14 residues. Looked up from germline, CDR1 is SGHRS and CDR2 is YFSETQ. This CDR3 reads CASSLEGTYYGYTF. The CDR3 DNA sequence: TGCGCCAGCAGCTTGGAAGGGACTTACTACGGCTACACCTTC.

The chain uses TRBV9 and TRBJ2-7; tentative D call: TRBD1 (6 bases). Germline loops: CDR1 SGDLS, CDR2 YYNGEE. Trimming shortened V by 3 bases and J by 5 bases, and 15 bases separated the two germline ends. There are 14 residues in the CDR3. This CDR3 reads CASSANTGLHEQYF. In DNA form, the CDR3 reads TGTGCCAGCAGCGCCAATACAGGGCTCCACGAGCAGTACTTC.

This clonotype has just a few counts. The chain recombines TRBV3-1 with TRBJ1-2; D ambiguous. Germline lookup yields CDR1 LGHDT and CDR2 YNNKEL (reference sequence). The CDR3 runs 16 residues. The V gene lost 4 bases and the J gene lost 0 bases, with 15 bases spanning the gap. CDR3 DNA sequence: TGTGCCAGCAGCCTTGGGAGATACTTAGCTAACTATGGCTACACCTTC. Translated: CASSLGRYLANYGYTF. Full variable domain (rest looked up from reference TRBV3-1 and TRBJ1-2): DTAVSQTPKYLVTQMGNDKSIKCEQNLGHDTMYWYKQDSKKFLKIMFSYNNKELIINETVPNRFSPKSPDKAHLNLHINSLELGDSAVYFCASSLGRYLANYGYTFGSGTRLTVV.

This clonotype was counted ten times or more. The CDR3 loop reads CASSVDTGEYNEQFF. As DNA, the CDR3 is TGTGCCAGCAGCGTAGATACGGGAGAATACAATGAGCAGTTCTTC. The V gene is TRBV9, the J gene TRBJ2-1, with D perhaps matching TRBD2 (6 bases). This CDR3 contains 15 residues. The germline V gene encodes CDR1 SGDLS and CDR2 YYNGEE. The V end was cut by 0 bases, the J end by 4 bases, with 11 bases between.

The V and J genes are TRBV12-3 or TRBV12-4 and TRBJ2-7, with D hard to call. This CDR3 contains 14 residues. V lost 5 bases to trimming and J lost 2 bases, with 13 bases between them. CDR3 in DNA: TGTGCCAGCAGTCCTAAGACGTACACCTACGAGCAGTACTTC. Its protein is CASSPKTYTYEQYF.

J is TRBJ1-5 and V is TRBV29-1; TRBD1 aligns across 8 bases. With V trimmed by 7 bases and J by 2 bases, 4 bases remained unmatched. The germline V gene has CDR1 SQVTM and CDR2 ANQGSEA. The CDR3 runs to 13 residues. CDR3 loop: CSALTGGNQPQHF. In nucleotides, the CDR3 is TGCAGCGCACTGACAGGGGGCAATCAGCCCCAGCATTTT.

The chain recombines TRBV6-6 with TRBJ2-3; TRBD2 matches at 11 bases. The V segment lost 4 bases and the J segment 2 bases; nucleotides outside the gene matches: 2. This CDR3 contains 15 residues. Germline assignment: CDR1 MNHNY and CDR2 SVGAGI (reference sequence). The CDR3 here is CASSSGLADTDTQYF. CDR3 sequence (DNA): TGTGCCAGCAGTTCGGGACTAGCGGACACAGATACGCAGTATTTT.

This clonotype was observed a handful of times. This chain uses TRBV12-5 with TRBJ2-1, with 7 bases identical to TRBD2. CDR1 is LGHNT and CDR2 is FRNRAP in the germline V gene. The CDR3 is 18 residues long. Germline trimming cut 0 bases from V and 2 bases from J; bases unmatched to any gene: 10. DNA of the CDR3: TGTGCTAGTGGTTTGGTATATGTAGCGGGTGGGACCTACAATGAGCAGTTCTTC. Amino acids: CASGLVYVAGGTYNEQFF. The variable domain in full, completed from reference TRBV12-5 and TRBJ2-1, reads DARVTQTPRHKVTEMGQEVTMRCQPILGHNTVFWYRQTMMQGLELLAYFRNRAPLDDSGMPKDRFSAEMPDATLATLKIQPSEPRDSAVYFCASGLVYVAGGTYNEQFFGPGTRLTVL.

This clonotype occurred a few times. The rearrangement joins TRBV2 to TRBJ2-1, with D hard to call. Germline V lookup: CDR1 SNHLY, CDR2 FYNNEI. The CDR3 is 11 amino acids. V lost 9 bases and J lost 5, with 8 bases in between. As DNA, the CDR3 is TGTGCCAGTGACATCGACAATGAGCAGTTCTTC. Protein product: CASDIDNEQFF.

This chain links TRBV15 with TRBJ2-3, with D possibly matching TRBD1 (6 bases). The CDR3 length is 14 residues. V was shortened by 1 base and J by 1 base, with 6 bases between the two germline ends. Per germline, CDR1 LNHNV and CDR2 YYDKDF (reference sequence). The CDR3 here is CATSRGTGTDTQYF. CDR3 coding DNA: TGTGCCACCAGCAGAGGGACAGGCACAGATACGCAGTATTTT.

The rearrangement links TRBV5-1 to TRBJ1-2; TRBD1 matches at 7 bases. The junction had 3 bases not matched to a gene; V was cut back by 3 bases and J by 4 bases. Germline assignment: CDR1 SGHRS and CDR2 YFSETQ. There are 13 residues in the CDR3. CDR3 sequence: CASSSRQGYGYTF. CDR3 bases: TGCGCCAGCAGCTCCCGACAGGGCTATGGCTACACCTTC.

This clonotype was detected only a few times. The chain joins TRBV4-2 to TRBJ2-1, with D possibly matching TRBD2 (6 bases). Germline values: CDR1 LGHNA, CDR2 YNFKEQ. The V end lost 2 bases, the J end lost 6 bases, and 11 bases lay between the germline ends. The CDR3 extends over 14 amino acids. CDR3 nucleotides: TGTGCCAGCAGCCAACCGGGAGCAGGCAATGAGCAGTTCTTC. Its protein product is CASSQPGAGNEQFF.

This clonotype came up a few times. The chain has TRBV6-1 and TRBJ2-1; TRBD1 might be the D (6 bases). V was pared by 1 base and J by 12 bases, with 22 bases between. The CDR3 is made up of 16 amino acids. Germline V gene lookup returns CDR1 MNHNS and CDR2 SASEGT. For the CDR3, the DNA is TGTGCCAGCAGTGAAGGACAGGCCGGTCTTGGGATGGCGCAGTTCTTC. As protein: CASSEGQAGLGMAQFF.

This clonotype was seen many times. The rearrangement uses TRBV5-1 and TRBJ2-7; D may match TRBD1 or TRBD2 (5 bases each). Per germline, CDR1 SGHRS and CDR2 YFSETQ. CDR3 length: 16 residues. Trimming stripped 4 bases from V and 0 bases from J, with 17 bases between. The CDR3 sequence: CASSVGTEASSYEQYF. CDR3 nucleotide sequence: TGCGCCAGCAGCGTCGGGACCGAGGCGAGCTCCTACGAGCAGTACTTC. Based on the CDR3 plus reference TRBV5-1 and TRBJ2-7, the full variable domain is KAGVTQTPRYLIKTRGQQVTLSCSPISGHRSVSWYQQTPGQGLQFLFEYFSETQRNKGNFPGRFSGRQFSNSRSEMNVSTLELGDSALYLCASSVGTEASSYEQYFGPGTRLTVT.

This clonotype was counted ten times or more. The rearrangement joins TRBV20-1 to TRBJ1-6; perhaps TRBD1 as D (6 bases). This CDR3 comprises 13 residues. Germline V gene sequence: CDR1 DFQATT, CDR2 SNEGSKA (reference sequence). V was clipped by 3 bases and J by 8 bases, with 11 bases between them. The DNA of the CDR3 is TGCAGTGCTAGTGAGGGGGACTATTCACCCCTCCACTTT. Protein: CSASEGDYSPLHF.